The 19 T cell receptor beta chains in this list originate from one sample, sequenced in a study of patients and donors after allogeneic stem cell transplantation. MiXCR was run by TCRdb on the RT-PCR reads, yielding one entry per CDR3 protein. The repertoire consists of about 160,000 distinct CDR3 sequences, with about a third occurring once and the leading ten covering 50%. The source material was blood, either unsorted or a sorted T cell fraction (not recorded which). The receptors stem from a human donor who was either an allogeneic HSCT recipient or a stem cell or donor lymphocyte infusion donor (not recorded which). It is not recorded whose cells these are; they may come from a transplant donor.

The chain combines TRBV7-3 with TRBJ2-1; either TRBD1 or TRBD2 may fit D (5 bases each). CDR3 length equals 13 residues. Germline V gene lookup returns CDR1 SGHTA and CDR2 FQGTGA. Trimming stripped 2 bases from V and 9 bases from J, with 11 bases between. CDR3 residues: CASSLGGAGEQFF. CDR3 bases: TGTGCCAGCAGCTTAGGTGGGGCGGGTGAGCAGTTCTTC.

This clonotype has more than one count but fewer than ten. The chain couples TRBV9 to TRBJ2-3; 7 bases are a match to TRBD2. CDR3 length: 17 residues. J lost 0 bases, V lost 4 bases, and 11 bases had no gene match. Germline values: CDR1 SGDLS, CDR2 YYNGEE. DNA of the CDR3: TGTGCCAGCAGCCCCCAATTCCAGCGGGATAGCACAGATACGCAGTATTTT. Protein product: CASSPQFQRDSTDTQYF.

V gene TRBV9 combines with J gene TRBJ2-3; perhaps TRBD2 as D (5 bases). V lost 4 bases, J lost 5 bases, and 11 bases lay in between. This CDR3 region has 13 residues. Germline values: CDR1 SGDLS, CDR2 YYNGEE. CDR3 loop: CASSNLEGDTQYF. The CDR3 coding sequence is TGTGCCAGCAGCAACCTCGAGGGAGATACGCAGTATTTT.

V and J are TRBV12-3 or TRBV12-4 and TRBJ1-1; the D gene is possibly TRBD1 (5 bases). The CDR3 covers 14 residues. Trimming removed 1 base from V and 1 base from J, with 7 bases in between. CDR3 residues: CASSLVQENTEAFF. CDR3 coding DNA: TGTGCCAGCAGTTTAGTACAGGAGAACACTGAAGCTTTCTTT.

The chain couples TRBV29-1 to TRBJ2-3; 7 bases agree with TRBD2. Per germline, CDR1 SQVTM and CDR2 ANQGSEA. J gave up 1 base and V 8 bases, and 3 bases lay outside the gene matches. This CDR3 contains 12 residues. The CDR3 loop is CSTREGTDTQYF. In DNA, the CDR3 is TGCAGCACCCGGGAGGGCACAGATACGCAGTATTTT.

The chain has TRBV20-1 and TRBJ2-1, with 10 bases identical to TRBD2. The CDR3 length is 19 residues. Germline-derived CDR1 and CDR2 are DFQATT and SNEGSKA (reference sequence). J gave up 0 bases and V 4 bases, and 15 bases lay outside the gene matches. The CDR3 bases are TGCAGTGCTATTCCGACCGGGACTAGCGACCGGAGCTCCTACAATGAGCAGTTCTTC. It yields the protein CSAIPTGTSDRSSYNEQFF.

The rearrangement uses TRBV3-1 and TRBJ1-6; possibly TRBD1 for D (5 bases). Germline CDR1 is LGHDT and CDR2 is YNNKEL (reference sequence). Trimming removed 4 bases from V and 13 bases from J, with 20 bases in between. The CDR3 runs to 15 residues. Here the CDR3 reads CASSPDRRTKGPLHF. For the CDR3, the DNA is TGTGCCAGCAGCCCAGATCGACGGACAAAAGGGCCCCTCCACTTT.

This clonotype was seen more than once but under ten times. The rearrangement links TRBV15 to TRBJ1-3, with D hard to call. CDR1 and CDR2 (germline): LNHNV, YYDKDF (reference sequence). Trimming removed 1 base from V and 11 bases from J, with 9 bases in between. The CDR3 extends over 12 amino acids. The CDR3 region is CATSRGDNPIYF. The CDR3 DNA reads as TGTGCCACCAGCAGAGGCGATAACCCCATATATTTT.

The CDR3 DNA reads TGCGCCAGCCATCGCAGGGCACATAGCAATCAGCCCCAGCATTTT. Translation: CASHRRAHSNQPQHF. The chain employs TRBV5-1 and TRBJ1-5; D is possibly TRBD1 (5 bases). CDR3 size: 15 residues. The V gene's germline CDR1 is SGHRS and CDR2 YFSETQ. The V end lost 7 bases, the J end lost 0 bases, and 14 bases lay between the germline ends.

The chain couples TRBV3-1 to TRBJ2-2; 7 bases are a match to TRBD2. The CDR3 is 17 residues long. Trimming took 2 bases from V and 3 from J; bases not matched to a gene: 9. Looked up from germline, CDR1 is LGHDT and CDR2 is YNNKEL (reference sequence). The CDR3, as DNA: TGTGCCAGCAGCCAATCCGGACTAGTTATCGACACCGGGGAGCTGTTTTTT. Translating it yields CASSQSGLVIDTGELFF.

This clonotype occurred a few times. The V and J genes are TRBV7-2 and TRBJ1-1; D is perhaps TRBD1 (5 bases). The CDR3 is 15 amino acids. Germline CDR1 and CDR2: SGHTA and FQGNSA. The V and J ends lost 1 base and 0 bases respectively, with 9 bases between them. CDR3 bases: TGTGCCAGCAGCTTAGGTGGGGCCTTGAACACTGAAGCTTTCTTT. Protein product: CASSLGGALNTEAFF.

The V gene is TRBV5-1, the J gene TRBJ2-2, with D maybe TRBD2 (6 bases). The CDR3 contains 16 residues. With 0 bases removed from V and 3 bases from J, the gap between germline ends came to 12 bases. The germline CDR1 and CDR2 sequences are SGHRS and YFSETQ. The CDR3 bases are TGCGCCAGCAGCTTGGGACGGCGGGGTGACACCGGGGAGCTGTTTTTT. Protein: CASSLGRRGDTGELFF. The complete variable domain, with remaining parts taken from reference TRBV5-1 and TRBJ2-2, reads KAGVTQTPRYLIKTRGQQVTLSCSPISGHRSVSWYQQTPGQGLQFLFEYFSETQRNKGNFPGRFSGRQFSNSRSEMNVSTLELGDSALYLCASSLGRRGDTGELFFGEGSRLTVL.

The V gene is TRBV12-3 or TRBV12-4, the J gene TRBJ2-1; D gene unclear. V shed 4 bases and J shed 7 bases, with 14 bases lying between them. The CDR3 totals 14 residues. The CDR3 DNA follows: TGTGCCAGCAGTTCCCCTCACGTGGTTAATGAGCAGTTCTTC. Translation: CASSSPHVVNEQFF.

A few counts support this clonotype. The chain recombines TRBV27 with TRBJ2-5; possible D gene TRBD1, 5 bases. With 5 bases removed from V and 0 bases from J, the gap between germline ends came to 13 bases. Germline V gene sequence: CDR1 MNHEY, CDR2 SMNVEV (reference sequence). This CDR3 comprises 15 residues. In DNA form, the CDR3 reads TGTGCCAGCAGTCCGGTGGGGCCGTACCAAGAGACCCAGTACTTC. Residues: CASSPVGPYQETQYF.

V gene TRBV10-3 combines with J gene TRBJ2-3; D not resolved. Trimming shortened V by 5 bases and J by 1 base, and 7 bases separated the two germline ends. CDR1 and CDR2 (germline): ENHRY, SYGVKD. The CDR3 covers 13 residues. The CDR3 DNA reads TGTGCCATCAGTAAACTCCGCACAGATACGCAGTATTTT. Its translation is CAISKLRTDTQYF.

This clonotype was detected a few times. The genes are TRBV15 and TRBJ1-2; the D is unclear. The CDR3 has 15 residues. V was shortened by 0 bases and J by 0 bases, with 8 bases between the two germline ends. Germline CDR1 and CDR2: LNHNV and YYDKDF (reference sequence). DNA of the CDR3: TGTGCCACCAGCAGAGATCTCGGAGCTAACTATGGCTACACCTTC. Protein product: CATSRDLGANYGYTF.

The chain carries TRBV20-1 and TRBJ2-7, with TRBD1 matching 9 bases. V gave up 0 bases and J gave up 7 bases; unmatched junction bases: 7. Germline values: CDR1 DFQATT, CDR2 SNEGSKA (reference sequence). This CDR3 contains 14 residues. CDR3 amino acids: CSARDGTGRREQYV. The CDR3 DNA reads as TGCAGTGCTAGAGATGGGACAGGGAGGAGAGAGCAGTACGTC.

The gene calls are TRBV20-1 and TRBJ2-4; D possibly corresponds to TRBD1 (5 bases). CDR1 is DFQATT and CDR2 is SNEGSKA in the germline V gene (reference sequence). V lost 0 bases to trimming and J lost 0 bases, with 12 bases between them. The CDR3 sequence is 16 residues long. CDR3 in DNA: TGCAGTGCTAGAGAGGGGCCTGGCCTAGCCAAAAACATTCAGTACTTC. Amino acids: CSAREGPGLAKNIQYF.

The chain recombines TRBV12-3 or TRBV12-4 with TRBJ1-2; D is perhaps TRBD1 (5 bases). V lost 2 bases to trimming and J lost 5 bases, with 18 bases between them. The CDR3 runs to 16 residues. DNA for the CDR3: TGTGCCAGCAGTTTATGGGGGGATCTGACCCAATATGGCTACACCTTC. It specifies CASSLWGDLTQYGYTF.